This T cell receptor (beta chain) stems from a study of T cell therapy after organ transplantation. Study-level background: After therapy, patients were monitored for 29 weeks.

Points on this clone: Its antigen remains unknown.

Data came from immunoSEQ multiplex PCR; TCRdb stores just in-frame clones and leaves some out. This sample has around 5,000 clones, with around 68% found just once. V was pared by 5 bases and J by 4 bases, with 6 bases of the junction left unmatched. The CDR3 covers 15 residues. Germline values: CDR1 MNHNS, CDR2 SASEGT. Time point specified: 4-8 weeks after completion of therapy. The origin of this receptor is a human patient who had received a solid organ transplant and had CMV disease. Some of the T cells may derive from the graft donor. The chain recombines TRBV6-1 with TRBJ2-1; 9 bases are a match to TRBD2. This specimen was CD8+ T cells from blood, taken after autologous CMV-specific T cell therapy. The chain's CDR3 is CASSFSGSKYNEQFF. CDR3 sequence (DNA): TGTGCCAGCAGTTTTAGCGGGAGTAAGTACAATGAGCAGTTCTTC.